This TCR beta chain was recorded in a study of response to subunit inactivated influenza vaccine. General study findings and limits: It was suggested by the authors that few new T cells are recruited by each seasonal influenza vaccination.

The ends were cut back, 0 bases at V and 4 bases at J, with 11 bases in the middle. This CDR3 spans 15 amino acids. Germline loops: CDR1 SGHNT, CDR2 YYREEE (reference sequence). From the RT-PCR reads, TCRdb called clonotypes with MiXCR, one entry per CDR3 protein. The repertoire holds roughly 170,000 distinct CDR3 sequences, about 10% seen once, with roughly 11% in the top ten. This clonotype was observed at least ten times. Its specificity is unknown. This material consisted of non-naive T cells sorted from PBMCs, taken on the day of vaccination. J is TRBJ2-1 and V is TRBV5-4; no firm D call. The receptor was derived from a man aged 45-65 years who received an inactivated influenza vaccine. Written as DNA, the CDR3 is TGTGCCAGCAGCTTGGGAAGGGCAGCTTACAATGAGCAGTTCTTC. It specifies CASSLGRAAYNEQFF.